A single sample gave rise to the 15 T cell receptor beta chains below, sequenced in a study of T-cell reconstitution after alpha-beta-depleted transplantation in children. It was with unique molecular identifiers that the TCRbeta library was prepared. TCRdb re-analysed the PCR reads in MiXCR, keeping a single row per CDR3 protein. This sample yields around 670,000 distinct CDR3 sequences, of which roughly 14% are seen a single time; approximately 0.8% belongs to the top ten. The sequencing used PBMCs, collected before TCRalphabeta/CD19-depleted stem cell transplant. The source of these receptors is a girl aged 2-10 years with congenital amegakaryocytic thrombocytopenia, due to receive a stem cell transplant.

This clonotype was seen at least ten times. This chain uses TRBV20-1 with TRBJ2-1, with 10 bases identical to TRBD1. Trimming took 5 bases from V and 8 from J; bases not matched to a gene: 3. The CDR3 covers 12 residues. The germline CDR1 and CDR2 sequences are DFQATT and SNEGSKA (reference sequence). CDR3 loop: CSAGTGVDEQFF. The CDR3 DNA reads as TGCAGTGCTGGGACAGGGGTTGATGAGCAGTTCTTC.

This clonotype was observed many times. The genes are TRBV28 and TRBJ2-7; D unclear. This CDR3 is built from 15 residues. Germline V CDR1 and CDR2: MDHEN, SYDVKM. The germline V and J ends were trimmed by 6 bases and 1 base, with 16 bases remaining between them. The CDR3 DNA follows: TGTGCCAGCAGCCCTCAGAACCTAGGGTCCTACGAGCAGTACTTC. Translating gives CASSPQNLGSYEQYF.

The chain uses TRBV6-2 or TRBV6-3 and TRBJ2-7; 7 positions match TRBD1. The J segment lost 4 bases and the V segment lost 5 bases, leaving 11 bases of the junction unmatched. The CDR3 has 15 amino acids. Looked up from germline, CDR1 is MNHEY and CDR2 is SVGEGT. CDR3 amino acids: CASSPAGTENYEQYF. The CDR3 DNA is TGTGCCAGCAGTCCAGCCGGGACAGAAAATTACGAGCAGTACTTC.

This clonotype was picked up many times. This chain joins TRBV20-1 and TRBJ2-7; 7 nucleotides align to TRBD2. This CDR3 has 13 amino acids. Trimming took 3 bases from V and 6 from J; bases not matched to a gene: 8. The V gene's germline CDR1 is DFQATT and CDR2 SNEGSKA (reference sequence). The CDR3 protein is CSASGGRAPEQYF. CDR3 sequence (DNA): TGCAGTGCTAGTGGTGGGAGGGCCCCCGAGCAGTACTTC.

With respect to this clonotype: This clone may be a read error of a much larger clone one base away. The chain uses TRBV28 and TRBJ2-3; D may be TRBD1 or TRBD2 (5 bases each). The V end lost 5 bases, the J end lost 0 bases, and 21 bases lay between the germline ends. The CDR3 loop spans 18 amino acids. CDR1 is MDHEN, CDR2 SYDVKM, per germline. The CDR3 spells CASSARAGGPHSTDTQYF. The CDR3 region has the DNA TGTGCCAGCAGTGCACGCGCTGGGGGTCCTCATAGCACAGATACGCAGTATTTT.

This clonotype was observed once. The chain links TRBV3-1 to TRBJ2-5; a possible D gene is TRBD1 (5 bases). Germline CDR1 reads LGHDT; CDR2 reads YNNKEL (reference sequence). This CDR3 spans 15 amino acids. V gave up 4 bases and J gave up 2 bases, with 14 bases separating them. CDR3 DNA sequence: TGTGCCAGCAGCCCAACTACAGGCGATCAAGAGACCCAGTACTTC. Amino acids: CASSPTTGDQETQYF.

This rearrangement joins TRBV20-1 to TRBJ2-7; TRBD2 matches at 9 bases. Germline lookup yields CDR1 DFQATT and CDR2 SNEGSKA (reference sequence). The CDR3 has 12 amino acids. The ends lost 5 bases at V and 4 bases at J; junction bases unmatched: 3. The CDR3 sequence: CSAYSGGYEQYF. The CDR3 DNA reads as TGCAGTGCTTATAGCGGGGGTTACGAGCAGTACTTC.

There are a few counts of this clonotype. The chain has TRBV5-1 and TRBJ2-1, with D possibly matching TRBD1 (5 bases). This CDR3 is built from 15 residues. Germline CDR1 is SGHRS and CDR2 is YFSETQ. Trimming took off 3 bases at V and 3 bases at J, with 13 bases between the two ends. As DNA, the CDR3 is TGCGCCAGCAGCTGGGGCTCCGTAAACTACAATGAGCAGTTCTTC. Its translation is CASSWGSVNYNEQFF. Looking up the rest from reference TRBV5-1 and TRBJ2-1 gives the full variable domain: KAGVTQTPRYLIKTRGQQVTLSCSPISGHRSVSWYQQTPGQGLQFLFEYFSETQRNKGNFPGRFSGRQFSNSRSEMNVSTLELGDSALYLCASSWGSVNYNEQFFGPGTRLTVL.

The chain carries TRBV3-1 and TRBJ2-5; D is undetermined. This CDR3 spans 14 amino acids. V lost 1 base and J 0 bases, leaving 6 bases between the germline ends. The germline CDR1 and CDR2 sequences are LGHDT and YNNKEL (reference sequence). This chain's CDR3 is CASSQVANQETQYF. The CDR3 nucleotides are TGTGCCAGCAGCCAAGTTGCTAACCAAGAGACCCAGTACTTC.

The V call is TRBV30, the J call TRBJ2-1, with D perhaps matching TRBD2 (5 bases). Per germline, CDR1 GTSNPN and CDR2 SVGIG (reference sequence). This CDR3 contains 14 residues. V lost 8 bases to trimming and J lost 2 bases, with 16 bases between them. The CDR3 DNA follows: TGTGCCGGGTTTGGCGTCGGGGCCTACAATGAGCAGTTCTTC. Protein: CAGFGVGAYNEQFF.

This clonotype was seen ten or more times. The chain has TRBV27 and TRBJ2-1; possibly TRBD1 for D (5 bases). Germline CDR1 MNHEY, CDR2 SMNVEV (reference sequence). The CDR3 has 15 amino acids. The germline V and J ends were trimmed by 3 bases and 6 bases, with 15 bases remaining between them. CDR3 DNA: TGTGCCAGCAGTTTGAACCGCAGGGATTCCAATGAGCAGTTCTTC. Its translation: CASSLNRRDSNEQFF.

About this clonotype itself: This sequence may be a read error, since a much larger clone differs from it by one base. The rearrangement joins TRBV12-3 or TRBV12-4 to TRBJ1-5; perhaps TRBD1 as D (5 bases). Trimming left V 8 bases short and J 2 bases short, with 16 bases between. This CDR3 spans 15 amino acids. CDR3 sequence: CASGAGYNGNQPQHF. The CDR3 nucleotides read TGTGCCAGCGGGGCAGGATACAATGGCAATCAGCCCCAGCATTTT.

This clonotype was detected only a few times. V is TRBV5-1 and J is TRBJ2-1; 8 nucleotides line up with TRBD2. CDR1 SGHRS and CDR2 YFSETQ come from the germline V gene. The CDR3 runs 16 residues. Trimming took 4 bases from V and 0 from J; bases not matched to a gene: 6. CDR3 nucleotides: TGCGCCAGCAGCAAACTAGCGGCAAGCTCCTACAATGAGCAGTTCTTC. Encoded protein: CASSKLAASSYNEQFF. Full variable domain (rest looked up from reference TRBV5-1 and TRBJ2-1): KAGVTQTPRYLIKTRGQQVTLSCSPISGHRSVSWYQQTPGQGLQFLFEYFSETQRNKGNFPGRFSGRQFSNSRSEMNVSTLELGDSALYLCASSKLAASSYNEQFFGPGTRLTVL.

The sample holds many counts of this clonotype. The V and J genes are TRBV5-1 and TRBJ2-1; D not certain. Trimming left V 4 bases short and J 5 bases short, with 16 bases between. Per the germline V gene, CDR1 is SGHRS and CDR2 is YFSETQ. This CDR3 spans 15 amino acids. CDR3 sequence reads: CASSPEALNHNEQFF. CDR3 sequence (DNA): TGCGCCAGCAGCCCTGAGGCCTTGAACCACAATGAGCAGTTCTTC.

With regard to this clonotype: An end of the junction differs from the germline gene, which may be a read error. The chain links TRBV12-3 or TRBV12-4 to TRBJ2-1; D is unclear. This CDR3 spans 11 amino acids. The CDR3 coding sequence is TGTGCCAGCAGTTTATTCAATGAGCAGTCCTTC. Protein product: CASSLFNEQSF.